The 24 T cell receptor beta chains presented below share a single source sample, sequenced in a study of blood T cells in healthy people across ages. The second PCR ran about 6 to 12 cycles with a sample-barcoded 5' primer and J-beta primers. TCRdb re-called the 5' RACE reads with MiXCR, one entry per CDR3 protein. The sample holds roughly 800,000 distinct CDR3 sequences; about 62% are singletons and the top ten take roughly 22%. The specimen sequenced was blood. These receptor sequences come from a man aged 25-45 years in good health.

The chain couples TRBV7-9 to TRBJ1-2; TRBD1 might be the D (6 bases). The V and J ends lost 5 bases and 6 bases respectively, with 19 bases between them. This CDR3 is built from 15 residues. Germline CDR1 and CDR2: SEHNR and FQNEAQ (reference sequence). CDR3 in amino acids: CASSPHERTGHGYTF. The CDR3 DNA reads TGTGCCAGCAGCCCCCATGAAAGAACAGGGCATGGCTACACCTTC.

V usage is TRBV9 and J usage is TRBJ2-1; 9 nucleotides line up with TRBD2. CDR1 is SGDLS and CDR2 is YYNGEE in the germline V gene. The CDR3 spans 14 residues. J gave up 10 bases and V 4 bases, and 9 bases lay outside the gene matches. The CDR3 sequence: CASSPLAGKVEQFF. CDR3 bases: TGTGCCAGCAGCCCCCTAGCGGGAAAGGTAGAGCAGTTCTTC.

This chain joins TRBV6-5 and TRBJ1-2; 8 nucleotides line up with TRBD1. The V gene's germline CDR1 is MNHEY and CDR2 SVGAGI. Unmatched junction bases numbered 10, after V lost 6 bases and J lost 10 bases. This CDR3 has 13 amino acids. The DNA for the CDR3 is TGTGCCAGCAGCCCCGGGACAGGCGGAACCTACACCTTC. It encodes CASSPGTGGTYTF.

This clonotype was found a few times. CDR3 sequence reads: CASSSMTGPQETQYF. The CDR3 DNA reads as TGTGCCAGCAGCTCAATGACAGGCCCCCAAGAGACCCAGTACTTC. This rearrangement joins TRBV7-9 to TRBJ2-5, with D possibly being TRBD1 (6 bases). Deletions cut 4 bases from V and 1 base from J, with 13 bases between. The germline gives CDR1 SEHNR, CDR2 FQNEAQ (reference sequence). The CDR3 is made up of 15 amino acids.

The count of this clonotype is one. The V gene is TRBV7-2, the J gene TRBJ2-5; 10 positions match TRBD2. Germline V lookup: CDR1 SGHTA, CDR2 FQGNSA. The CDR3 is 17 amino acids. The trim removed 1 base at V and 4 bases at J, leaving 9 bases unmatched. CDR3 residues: CASSLGASGRPRETQYF. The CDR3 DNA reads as TGTGCCAGCAGCTTAGGTGCTAGCGGGAGACCGAGAGAGACCCAGTACTTC.

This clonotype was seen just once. The CDR3 here is CASSLRLTGSYGYTF. In DNA form, the CDR3 reads TGCGCCAGCAGCTTACGCCTGACAGGAAGCTATGGCTACACCTTC. The chain couples TRBV5-1 to TRBJ1-2; D possibly corresponds to TRBD1 (6 bases). Germline loops: CDR1 SGHRS, CDR2 YFSETQ. The V and J ends lost 2 bases and 4 bases respectively, with 15 bases between them. The CDR3 contains 15 residues. The full variable domain, rest sourced from reference TRBV5-1 and TRBJ1-2, is KAGVTQTPRYLIKTRGQQVTLSCSPISGHRSVSWYQQTPGQGLQFLFEYFSETQRNKGNFPGRFSGRQFSNSRSEMNVSTLELGDSALYLCASSLRLTGSYGYTFGSGTRLTVV.

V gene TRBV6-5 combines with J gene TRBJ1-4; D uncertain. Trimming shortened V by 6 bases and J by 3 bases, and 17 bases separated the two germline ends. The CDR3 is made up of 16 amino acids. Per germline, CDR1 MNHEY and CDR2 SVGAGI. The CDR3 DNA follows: TGTGCCAGCAGCCGGACGGAGAGGCCATCTAATGAAAAACTGTTTTTT. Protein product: CASSRTERPSNEKLFF.

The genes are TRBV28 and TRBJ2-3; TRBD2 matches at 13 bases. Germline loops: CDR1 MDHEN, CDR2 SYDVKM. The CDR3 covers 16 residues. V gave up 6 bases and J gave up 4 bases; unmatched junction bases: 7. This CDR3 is CASSPRTSGSADTQYF. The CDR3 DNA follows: TGTGCCAGCAGCCCCCGGACTAGCGGGAGTGCAGATACGCAGTATTTT.

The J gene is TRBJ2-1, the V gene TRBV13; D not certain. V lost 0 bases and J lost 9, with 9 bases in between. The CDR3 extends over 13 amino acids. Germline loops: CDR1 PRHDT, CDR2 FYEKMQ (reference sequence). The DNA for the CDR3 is TGTGCCAGCAGCTTAGGCCGTCGAGGTGAGCAGTTCTTC. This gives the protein CASSLGRRGEQFF. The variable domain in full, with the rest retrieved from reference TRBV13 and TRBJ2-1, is AAGVIQSPRHLIKEKRETATLKCYPIPRHDTVYWYQQGPGQDPQFLISFYEKMQSDKGSIPDRFSAQQFSDYHSELNMSSLELGDSALYFCASSLGRRGEQFFGPGTRLTVL.

The CDR3, as DNA: TGCAGTGCTAGACCCTACAGGGGAACTAATGAAAAACTGTTTTTT. This sequence encodes CSARPYRGTNEKLFF. The rearrangement links TRBV20-1 to TRBJ1-4, with 7 bases matching TRBD1. J was trimmed by 1 base and V by 2 bases; bases with no gene match: 4. Germline loops: CDR1 DFQATT, CDR2 SNEGSKA (reference sequence). CDR3 size: 15 residues.

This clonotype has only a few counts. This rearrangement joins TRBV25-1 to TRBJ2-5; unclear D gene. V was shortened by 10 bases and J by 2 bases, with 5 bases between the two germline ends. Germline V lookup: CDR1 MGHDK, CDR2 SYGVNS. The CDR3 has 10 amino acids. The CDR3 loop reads CATLQETQYF. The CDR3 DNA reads TGTGCCACTTTACAAGAGACCCAGTACTTC.

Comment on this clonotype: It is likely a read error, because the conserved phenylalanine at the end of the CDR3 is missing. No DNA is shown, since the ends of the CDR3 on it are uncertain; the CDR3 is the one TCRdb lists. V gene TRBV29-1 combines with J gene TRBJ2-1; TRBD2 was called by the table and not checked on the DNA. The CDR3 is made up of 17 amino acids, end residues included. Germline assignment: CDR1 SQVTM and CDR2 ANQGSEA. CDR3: CSVSHPAPAGDTMSSSS.

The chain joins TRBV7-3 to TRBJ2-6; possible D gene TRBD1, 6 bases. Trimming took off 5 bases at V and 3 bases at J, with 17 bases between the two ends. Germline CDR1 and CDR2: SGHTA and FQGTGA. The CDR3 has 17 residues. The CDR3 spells CASSPYTGSRGANVLTF. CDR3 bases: TGTGCCAGCAGCCCATATACAGGGTCTCGTGGGGCCAACGTCCTGACTTTC. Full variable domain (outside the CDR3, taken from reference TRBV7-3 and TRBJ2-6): GAGVSQTPSNKVTEKGKYVELRCDPISGHTALYWYRQSLGQGPEFLIYFQGTGAADDSGLPNDRFFAVRPEGSVSTLKIQRTERGDSAVYLCASSPYTGSRGANVLTFGAGSRLTVL.

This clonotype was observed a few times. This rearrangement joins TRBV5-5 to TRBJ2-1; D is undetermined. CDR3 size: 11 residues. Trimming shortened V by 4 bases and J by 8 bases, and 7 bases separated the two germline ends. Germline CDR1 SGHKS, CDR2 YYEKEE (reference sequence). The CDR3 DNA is TGTGCCAGCAGCCGTGGGTATGAGCAGTTCTTC. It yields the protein CASSRGYEQFF.

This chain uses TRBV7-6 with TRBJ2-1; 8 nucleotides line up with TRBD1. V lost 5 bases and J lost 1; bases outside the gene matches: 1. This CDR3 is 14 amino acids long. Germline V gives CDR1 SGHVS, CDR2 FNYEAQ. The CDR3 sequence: CASSRDRSYNEQFF. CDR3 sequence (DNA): TGTGCCAGCAGCCGGGACAGGTCCTACAATGAGCAGTTCTTC.

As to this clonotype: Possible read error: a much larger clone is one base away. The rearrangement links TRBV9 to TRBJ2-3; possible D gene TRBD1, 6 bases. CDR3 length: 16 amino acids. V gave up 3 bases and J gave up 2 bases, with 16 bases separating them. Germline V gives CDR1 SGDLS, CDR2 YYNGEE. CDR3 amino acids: CASSEGVDPYTDTQYF. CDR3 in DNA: TGTGCCAGCAGCGAGGGGGTAGACCCGTACACAGATACGCAGTATTTT.

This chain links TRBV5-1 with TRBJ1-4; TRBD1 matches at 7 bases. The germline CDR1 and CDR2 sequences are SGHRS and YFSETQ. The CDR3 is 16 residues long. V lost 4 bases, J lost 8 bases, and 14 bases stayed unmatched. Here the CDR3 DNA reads TGCGCCAGCAGCCCCGACCCCACAGGGGTGGGAGAAAAACTGTTTTTT. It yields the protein CASSPDPTGVGEKLFF.

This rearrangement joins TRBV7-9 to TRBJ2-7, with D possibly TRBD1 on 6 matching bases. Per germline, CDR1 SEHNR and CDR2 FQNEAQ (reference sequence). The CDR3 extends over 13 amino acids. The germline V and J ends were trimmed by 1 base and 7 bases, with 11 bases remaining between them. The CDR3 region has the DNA TGTGCCAGCAGCTTAGGACAGGCCAGGGAGCAGTACTTC. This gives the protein CASSLGQAREQYF.

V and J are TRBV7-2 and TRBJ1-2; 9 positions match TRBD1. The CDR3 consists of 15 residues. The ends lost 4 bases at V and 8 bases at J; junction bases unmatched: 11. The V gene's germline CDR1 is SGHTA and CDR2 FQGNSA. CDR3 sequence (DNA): TGTGCCAGCAGCTCAGGGACAGGGAAGACCTGGGGCTACACCTTC. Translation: CASSSGTGKTWGYTF.

CDR3 sequence reads: CASSLPQGLGYTF. Written as DNA, the CDR3 is TGTGCCAGCAGCCTCCCCCAGGGACTTGGCTACACCTTC. V and J are TRBV6-2 or TRBV6-3 and TRBJ1-2; D perhaps matches TRBD1 (5 bases). The length of the CDR3 is 13 residues. V was shortened by 6 bases and J by 7 bases, with 15 bases between the two germline ends. Germline CDR1 is MNHEY and CDR2 is SVGEGT.

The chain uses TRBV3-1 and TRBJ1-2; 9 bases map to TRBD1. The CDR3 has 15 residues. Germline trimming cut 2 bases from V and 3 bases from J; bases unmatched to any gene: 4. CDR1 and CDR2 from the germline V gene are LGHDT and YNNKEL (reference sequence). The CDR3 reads CASSQPGQGHYGYTF. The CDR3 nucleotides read TGTGCCAGCAGCCAACCGGGACAGGGCCACTATGGCTACACCTTC.

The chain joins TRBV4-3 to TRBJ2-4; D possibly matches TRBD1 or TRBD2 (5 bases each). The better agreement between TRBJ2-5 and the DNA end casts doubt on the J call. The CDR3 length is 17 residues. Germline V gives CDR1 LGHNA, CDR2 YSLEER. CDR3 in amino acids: CASSQDPGTGHQETQYF. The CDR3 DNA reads TGCGCCAGCAGCCAAGATCCAGGGACGGGACACCAAGAGACCCAGTACTTC.

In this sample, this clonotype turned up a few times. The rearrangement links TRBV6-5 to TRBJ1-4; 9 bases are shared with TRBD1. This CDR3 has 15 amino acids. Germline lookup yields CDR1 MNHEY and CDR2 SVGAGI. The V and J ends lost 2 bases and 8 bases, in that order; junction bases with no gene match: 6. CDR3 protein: CASSYRDRVGEKLFF. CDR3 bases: TGTGCCAGCAGTTACCGGGACAGGGTTGGAGAAAAACTGTTTTTT.

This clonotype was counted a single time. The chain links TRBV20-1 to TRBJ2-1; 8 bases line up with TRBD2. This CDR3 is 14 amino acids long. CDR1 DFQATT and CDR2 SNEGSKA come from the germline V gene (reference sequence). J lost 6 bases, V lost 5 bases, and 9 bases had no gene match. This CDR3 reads CSAPLAGSANEQFF. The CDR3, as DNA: TGCAGTGCTCCGCTAGCGGGTTCGGCCAATGAGCAGTTCTTC.